The clone carrying this TCR beta chain was seen once. The data are from a study of CD8 T cells in Susac syndrome. The sequenced target, TCR beta, came from blood CD8+ and CD4+ T cells. As controls, healthy donors matched for age and sex were used. TEMRA cells were enriched by FACS, while CD8+ and CD4+ T cells were obtained through a negative isolation that was performed magnetically. CDR3 length equals 15 residues. Germline CDR1 and CDR2: SGHRS and YFSETQ. V lost 0 bases to trimming and J lost 1 base, with 8 bases between them. The RNA, roughly 0.5 to 1 ug, was put through reverse transcription using random hexamers. Amplification of TCR beta CDR3 was carried out by immunoSEQ multiplex PCR, which covered 54 Vbeta and 13 Jbeta segments. MiXCR, applied by TCRdb to the immunoSEQ multiplex PCR reads, yields one record per CDR3 protein. The repertoire has about 150,000 distinct CDR3 sequences, approximately 93% of them found once; the top ten carry around 0.08%.

This clonotype was sampled from a human donor in good health. The material sequenced was CD4+ T cells from PBMCs. The chain is built from TRBV5-1 and TRBJ1-3, with D hard to call. CDR3 nucleotides: TGCGCCAGCAGCTTGGGACTTGGATCTGGAAACACCATATATTTT. It codes for CASSLGLGSGNTIYF. The complete variable domain, with remaining parts taken from reference TRBV5-1 and TRBJ1-3, reads KAGVTQTPRYLIKTRGQQVTLSCSPISGHRSVSWYQQTPGQGLQFLFEYFSETQRNKGNFPGRFSGRQFSNSRSEMNVSTLELGDSALYLCASSLGLGSGNTIYFGEGSWLTVV.